These T cell receptor beta chains were read from a single sample in a study of CD8 T cells in ankylosing spondylitis. TCRdb reprocessed the 5' RACE reads via MiXCR and lists one record per CDR3 protein. The top ten clones hold over 20% of a sample with roughly 35,000 distinct CDR3 sequences, about 10% of them seen once. The sample consisted of synovial fluid, either unsorted or a sorted T cell fraction (not recorded which). The receptor source for this set is a male donor with ankylosing spondylitis. Each CDR3 is given with its conserved first and last residue. A D gene is named only where the DNA matches it firmly. Size is omitted from some rows. Given values are once, few, many or a class for expanded clones.

j_gene,len,abundance,v_gene,d_gene,CDR3aa,CDR3nt
TRBJ2-1,12,-,TRBV23-1,TRBD1,CASSRQGHYEFF,TGCGCCAGCAGTCGACAGGGCCACTACGAGTTTTTC
TRBJ1-1,13,many,TRBV28,TRBD1,CAIGTGRPTEAFF,TGTGCCATAGGGACAGGTAGGCCCACTGAAGCTTTCTTT
TRBJ2-5,14,few,TRBV7-2,-,CASSQNGLKETQYF,TGTGCCAGCAGCCAAAACGGACTAAAAGAGACCCAGTACTTC
TRBJ2-1,16,many,TRBV18,TRBD1,CASSPMGQRRINEQFF,TGTGCCAGCTCCCCCATGGGACAGAGAAGAATCAATGAGCAGTTCTTC
TRBJ2-7,15,-,TRBV20-1,TRBD1,CSARKGQGGSYEQYF,TGCAGTGCTAGGAAGGGACAGGGGGGTTCCTACGAGCAGTACTTC
TRBJ2-3,16,many,TRBV7-2,TRBD2,CASSPKSGSGADTQYF,TGTGCCAGCAGCCCAAAAAGCGGGAGTGGGGCAGATACGCAGTATTTT
TRBJ2-3,13,-,TRBV6-1,-,CASRGGAGDTQYF,TGTGCCAGCAGGGGGGGGGCAGGGGATACGCAGTATTTT
TRBJ2-3,14,-,TRBV6-2/TRBV6-3,TRBD2,CASGTSGTADTQYF,TGTGCCAGCGGGACTAGCGGGACGGCAGATACGCAGTATTTT
TRBJ2-5,16,-,TRBV7-9,-,CASSASLRGGRETQYF,TGTGCCAGCAGCGCGAGCCTCAGGGGCGGGAGAGAGACCCAGTACTTC
TRBJ2-7,15,many,TRBV5-6,TRBD2,CASSPGLAGGYEQYF,TGTGCCAGCAGCCCGGGACTAGCGGGAGGCTACGAGCAGTACTTC
TRBJ2-1,13,few,TRBV11-1,TRBD2,CASEPGLGNEQFF,TGTGCCAGTGAACCGGGACTAGGTAATGAGCAGTTCTTC
TRBJ1-1,14,many,TRBV12-3/TRBV12-4,TRBD1,CASTRTGMNTEAFF,TGTGCCAGCACCCGGACAGGAATGAACACTGAAGCTTTCTTT
TRBJ2-5,16,few,TRBV7-7,-,CASSSGRTTSQETQYF,TGTGCTAGCAGCTCAGGGAGGACTACCTCCCAAGAGACCCAGTACTTC
TRBJ2-7,13,few,TRBV29-1,TRBD2,CSALAGATYEQYF,TGCAGCGCATTAGCGGGAGCGACCTACGAGCAGTACTTC
TRBJ2-1,21,many,TRBV6-4,TRBD1,CASSHSPIGTGRRSSYNEQFF,TGTGCCAGCAGCCACAGTCCGATTGGGACAGGGAGGCGGAGCTCCTACAATGAGCAGTTCTTC
TRBJ2-2,16,-,TRBV2,-,CASSDPQGGATGELFF,TGTGCCAGCAGCGACCCACAGGGGGGGGCCACCGGGGAGCTGTTTTTT
TRBJ1-1,15,-,TRBV19,-,CASKTPGVENTEAFF,TGTGCCAGTAAAACACCAGGGGTTGAGAACACTGAAGCTTTCTTT
TRBJ2-2,15,many,TRBV3-1,-,CASSPPFVASGELFF,TGTGCCAGCAGCCCGCCATTTGTAGCCTCCGGGGAGCTGTTTTTT
TRBJ1-5,18,few,TRBV6-5,-,CASSLSDSPLLSNQPQHF,TGTGCCAGCAGTTTGTCGGACAGTCCTTTACTTAGCAATCAGCCCCAGCATTTT
TRBJ2-7,14,-,TRBV2,TRBD2,CASSVGGSSYEQYF,TGTGCCAGCAGTGTGGGCGGGAGCTCCTACGAGCAGTACTTC
TRBJ2-7,16,many,TRBV28,-,CASRPPDPRSYYEQYF,TGTGCCAGCCGCCCCCCTGACCCACGCTCCTACTACGAGCAGTACTTC
TRBJ2-3,16,few,TRBV29-1,TRBD1,CSVEERTGERPDTQYF,TGCAGCGTTGAAGAACGGACAGGCGAGAGGCCAGATACGCAGTATTTT
TRBJ2-2,16,-,TRBV4-1,-,CASSQDPGVNTGELFF,TGCGCCAGCAGCCAAGACCCAGGGGTGAACACCGGGGAGCTGTTTTTT
TRBJ1-5,14,-,TRBV12-3/TRBV12-4,TRBD1,CASSSGTGLQPQHF,TGTGCCAGCAGTTCCGGGACAGGGCTTCAGCCCCAGCATTTT
TRBJ1-2,12,-,TRBV12-3/TRBV12-4,-,CASTLGGAGYTF,TGTGCCAGCACCTTAGGCGGGGCTGGCTACACCTTC
TRBJ1-1,11,-,TRBV30,-,CAWNLNTEAFF,TGTGCCTGGAACTTGAACACTGAAGCTTTCTTT
TRBJ1-2,12,few,TRBV20-1,TRBD1,CSAREQGDGYTF,TGCAGTGCTAGAGAACAGGGGGATGGCTACACCTTC
TRBJ2-7,16,few,TRBV4-1,TRBD2,CASSPLGAGGNYEQYF,TGCGCCAGCAGCCCACTTGGGGCGGGAGGAAACTACGAGCAGTACTTC
TRBJ1-5,14,-,TRBV24-1,-,CATSDTRPNQPQHF,TGTGCCACCAGTGATACCCGTCCGAATCAGCCCCAGCATTTT
TRBJ2-6,16,many,TRBV20-1,TRBD2,CSASGSGDSGANVLTF,TGCAGTGCTAGCGGTAGCGGGGACTCTGGGGCCAACGTCCTGACTTTC
TRBJ2-7,12,many,TRBV12-3/TRBV12-4,-,CASSSGSYEQYF,TGTGCCAGCAGTTCCGGTTCCTACGAGCAGTACTTC
TRBJ2-7,15,few,TRBV7-8,TRBD1,CASRPYSGQGGEQYF,TGTGCCAGCAGGCCATATTCGGGACAGGGAGGCGAGCAGTACTTC
TRBJ2-2,13,many,TRBV29-1,-,CSVVVGAGGELFF,TGCAGCGTTGTCGTAGGGGCTGGCGGGGAGCTGTTTTTT
TRBJ2-1,15,few,TRBV12-3/TRBV12-4,TRBD2,CASRGTSGMYNEQFF,TGTGCCAGCAGGGGGACTAGCGGGATGTACAATGAGCAGTTCTTC
TRBJ2-7,15,few,TRBV5-1,TRBD2,CASSPAGVRNYEQYF,TGCGCCAGCAGCCCTGCGGGAGTAAGGAACTACGAGCAGTACTTC
TRBJ2-3,14,-,TRBV30,-,CAWSVGGALDTQYF,TGTGCCTGGAGTGTAGGGGGAGCATTAGATACGCAGTATTTT
TRBJ2-1,14,many,TRBV29-1,TRBD2,CSGQPSGAYNEQFF,TGCAGCGGACAACCTAGCGGGGCCTACAATGAGCAGTTCTTC
TRBJ2-1,15,few,TRBV11-1,TRBD2,CASSLRGFSYNEQFF,TGTGCCAGCAGCCTGCGGGGGTTTTCCTACAATGAGCAGTTCTTC
TRBJ1-1,11,many,TRBV10-2,TRBD1,CASSAGTGAFF,TGCGCCAGCAGCGCCGGGACAGGAGCATTCTTT
TRBJ2-3,13,many,TRBV4-1,-,CASSLTGQTTQYF,TGCGCCAGCAGCCTCACGGGGCAAACGACGCAGTATTTT
TRBJ1-1,15,many,TRBV4-2,TRBD1,CASSLGTGLDTEAFF,TGTGCCAGCAGCCTCGGGACAGGGTTGGATACTGAAGCTTTCTTT